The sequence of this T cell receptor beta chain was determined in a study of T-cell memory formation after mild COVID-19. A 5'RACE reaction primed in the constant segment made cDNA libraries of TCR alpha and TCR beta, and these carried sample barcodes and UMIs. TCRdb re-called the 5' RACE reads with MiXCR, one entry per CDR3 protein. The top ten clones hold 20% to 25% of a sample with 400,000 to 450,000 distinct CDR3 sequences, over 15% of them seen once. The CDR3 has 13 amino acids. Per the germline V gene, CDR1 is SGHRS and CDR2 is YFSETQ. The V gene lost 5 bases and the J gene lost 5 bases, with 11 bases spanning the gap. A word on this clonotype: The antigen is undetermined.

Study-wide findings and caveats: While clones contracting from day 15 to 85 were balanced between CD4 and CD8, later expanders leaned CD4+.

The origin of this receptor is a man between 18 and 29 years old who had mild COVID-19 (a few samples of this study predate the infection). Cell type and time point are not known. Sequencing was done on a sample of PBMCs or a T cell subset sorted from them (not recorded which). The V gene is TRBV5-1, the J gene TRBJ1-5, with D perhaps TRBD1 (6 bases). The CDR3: CASSRGADQPQHF. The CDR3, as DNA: TGCGCCAGCAGTCGGGGGGCGGATCAGCCCCAGCATTTT.